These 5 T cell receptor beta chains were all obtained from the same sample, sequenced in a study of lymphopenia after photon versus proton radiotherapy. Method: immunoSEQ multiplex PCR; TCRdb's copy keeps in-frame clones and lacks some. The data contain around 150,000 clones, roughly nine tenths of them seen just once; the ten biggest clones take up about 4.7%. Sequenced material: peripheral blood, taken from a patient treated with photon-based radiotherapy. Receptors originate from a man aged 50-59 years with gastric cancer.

CDR3 residues: CSVVQGFQETQYF. The CDR3 DNA sequence: TGCAGCGTTGTACAGGGTTTCCAAGAGACCCAGTACTTC. This chain links TRBV29-1 with TRBJ2-5; weak D call: TRBD1 (6 bases). Trimming shortened V by 4 bases and J by 1 base, and 10 bases separated the two germline ends. CDR1 SQVTM and CDR2 ANQGSEA come from the germline V gene. The CDR3 covers 13 residues.

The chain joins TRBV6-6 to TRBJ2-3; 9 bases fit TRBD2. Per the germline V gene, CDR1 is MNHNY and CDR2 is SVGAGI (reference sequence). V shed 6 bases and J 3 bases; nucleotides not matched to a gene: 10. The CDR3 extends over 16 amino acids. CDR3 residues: CASRSGAGGGTDTQYF. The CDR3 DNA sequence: TGTGCCAGCAGGTCTGGAGCGGGAGGAGGAACAGATACGCAGTATTTT.

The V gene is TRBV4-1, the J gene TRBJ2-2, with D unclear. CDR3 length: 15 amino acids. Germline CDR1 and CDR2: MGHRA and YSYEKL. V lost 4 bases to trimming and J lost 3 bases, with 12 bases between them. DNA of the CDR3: TGCGCCAGCAGCCGGTCAGACTCAGACACCGGGGAGCTGTTTTTT. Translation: CASSRSDSDTGELFF.

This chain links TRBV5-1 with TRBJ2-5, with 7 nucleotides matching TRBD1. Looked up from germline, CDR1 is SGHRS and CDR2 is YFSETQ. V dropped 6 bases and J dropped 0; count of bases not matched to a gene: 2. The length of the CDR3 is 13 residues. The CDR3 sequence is CASTRGYQETQYF. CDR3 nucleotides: TGCGCCAGCACCAGGGGGTACCAAGAGACCCAGTACTTC. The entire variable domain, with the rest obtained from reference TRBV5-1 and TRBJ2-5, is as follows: KAGVTQTPRYLIKTRGQQVTLSCSPISGHRSVSWYQQTPGQGLQFLFEYFSETQRNKGNFPGRFSGRQFSNSRSEMNVSTLELGDSALYLCASTRGYQETQYFGPGTRLLVL.

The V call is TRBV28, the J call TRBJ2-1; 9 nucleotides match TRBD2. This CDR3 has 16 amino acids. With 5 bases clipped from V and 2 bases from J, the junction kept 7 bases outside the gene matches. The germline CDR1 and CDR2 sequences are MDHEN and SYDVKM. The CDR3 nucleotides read TGTGCCAGCAGTCTCCAACTAGCGGGCCCCTACAATGAGCAGTTCTTC. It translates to CASSLQLAGPYNEQFF.